This T cell receptor beta chain was observed in a study of blood T cells in healthy people across ages. The people who gave samples were healthy Caucasians from Russia, aged about 6 to 100. Every participating donor contributed around 9.5 milliliters of peripheral blood through a draw. The use of a sample-barcoded 5' primer and a J-beta primer mix characterized a second PCR of about 7 to 12 cycles. A template-switch adaptor with 12 random nucleotides tagged each cDNA molecule. TCRdb independently ran MiXCR on the 5' RACE reads; one entry per CDR3 protein. The sample has hundreds of thousands of distinct CDR3 sequences; 45% to 65% are singletons. This clonotype showed up just a few times. The germline V and J ends were trimmed by 7 bases and 10 bases, with 20 bases remaining between them. The CDR3 extends over 13 amino acids. The germline V gene has CDR1 SGHAT and CDR2 FQDESV (reference sequence).

Sequencing was done on a sample of blood. The sequence was obtained from a man aged 60 to 75 in good health. V gene TRBV11-1 combines with J gene TRBJ2-7; perhaps TRBD1 as D (5 bases). The CDR3 nucleotides are TGTGCCAGCAAAGGCACAGGCCCTCGGGCCCAGTACTTC. This codes for CASKGTGPRAQYF.